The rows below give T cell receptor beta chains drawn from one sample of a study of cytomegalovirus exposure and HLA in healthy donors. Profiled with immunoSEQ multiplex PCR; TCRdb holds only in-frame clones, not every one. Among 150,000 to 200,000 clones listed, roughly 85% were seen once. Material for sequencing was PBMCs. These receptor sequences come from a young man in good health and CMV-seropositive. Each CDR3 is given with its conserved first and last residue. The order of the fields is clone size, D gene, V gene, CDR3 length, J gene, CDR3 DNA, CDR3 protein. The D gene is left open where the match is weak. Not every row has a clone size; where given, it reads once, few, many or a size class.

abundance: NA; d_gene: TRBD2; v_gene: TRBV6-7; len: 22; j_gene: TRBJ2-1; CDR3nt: TGTGCCAGCAGTTACTCGATACTTCGAGGGCGGGCCGTAGCGGGAGGTTACAATGAGCAGTTCTTC; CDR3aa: CASSYSILRGRAVAGGYNEQFF
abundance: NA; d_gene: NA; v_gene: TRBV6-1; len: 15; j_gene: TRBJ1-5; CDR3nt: TGTGCCAGCAGTGTCTCAGGTTATAGCAATCAGCCCCAGCATTTT; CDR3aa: CASSVSGYSNQPQHF
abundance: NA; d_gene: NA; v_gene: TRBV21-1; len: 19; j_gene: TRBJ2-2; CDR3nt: TGTGCCAGCAGCGCAAGGATTGCCGGGGGGCAAAGTGACACCGGGGAGCTGTTTTTT; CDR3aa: CASSARIAGGQSDTGELFF
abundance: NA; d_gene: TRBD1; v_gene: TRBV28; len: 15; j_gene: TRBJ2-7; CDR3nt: TGTGCCAGCAGGAAAACCGGGACAGTTGGTACTGAGCAGTACTTC; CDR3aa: CASRKTGTVGTEQYF
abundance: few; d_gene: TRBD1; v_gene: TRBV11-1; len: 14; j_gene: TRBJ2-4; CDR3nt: TGTGCCAGCAGCGAGCGGACAGGGAAAAACATTCAGTACTTC; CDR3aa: CASSERTGKNIQYF
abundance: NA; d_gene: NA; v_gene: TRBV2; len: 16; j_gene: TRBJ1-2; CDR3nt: TGTGCCAGCAGTGCCGGGACACCCCCAAATAACTATGGCTACACCTTC; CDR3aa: CASSAGTPPNNYGYTF
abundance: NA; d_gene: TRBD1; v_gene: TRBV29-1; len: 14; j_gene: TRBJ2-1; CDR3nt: TGCAGCGTCCTTGGACAGGGGGCCTACAATGAGCAGTTCTTC; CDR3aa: CSVLGQGAYNEQFF
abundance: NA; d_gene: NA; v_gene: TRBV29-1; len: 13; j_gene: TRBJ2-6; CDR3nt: TGCAGCGTGACTGCCAGTGGGGCCAACGTCCTGACTTTC; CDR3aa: CSVTASGANVLTF
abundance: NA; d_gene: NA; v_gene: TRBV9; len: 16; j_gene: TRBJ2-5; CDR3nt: TGTGCCAGCAGCGGCCGACTAGAGGGAGGAAGGGAGACCCAGTACTTC; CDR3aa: CASSGRLEGGRETQYF
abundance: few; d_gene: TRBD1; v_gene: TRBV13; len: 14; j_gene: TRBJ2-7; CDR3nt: TGTGCCAGCAGCTCCTCGACAGGGCTAAGCGAGCAGTACTTC; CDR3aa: CASSSSTGLSEQYF
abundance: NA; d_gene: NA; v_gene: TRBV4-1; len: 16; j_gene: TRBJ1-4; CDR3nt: TGCGCCAGCAGCCAAGAGGGAGCTGCAACTAATGAAAAACTGTTTTTT; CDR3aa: CASSQEGAATNEKLFF
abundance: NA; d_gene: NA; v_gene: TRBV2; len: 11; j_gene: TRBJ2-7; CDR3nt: TGTGCCAGCAGTGAAAATCTCGAGCAGTACTTC; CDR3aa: CASSENLEQYF
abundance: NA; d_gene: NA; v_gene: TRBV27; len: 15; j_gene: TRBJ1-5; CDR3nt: TGTGCCAGCAGTACCAGGGGAGATAGCAATCAGCCCCAGCATTTT; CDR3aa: CASSTRGDSNQPQHF
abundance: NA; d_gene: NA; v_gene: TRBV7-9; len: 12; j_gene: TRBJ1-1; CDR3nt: TGTGCCAGCAGCTTGCTAACGGAGGAAGCTTTCTTT; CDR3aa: CASSLLTEEAFF
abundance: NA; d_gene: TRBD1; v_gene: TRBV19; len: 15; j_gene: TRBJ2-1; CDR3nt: TGTGCCAGTAGTTCCGGGACAGGCTCCTACAATGAGCAGTTCTTC; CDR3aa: CASSSGTGSYNEQFF
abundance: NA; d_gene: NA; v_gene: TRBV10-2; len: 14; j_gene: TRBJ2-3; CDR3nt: TGCGCCAGCGGAATCAGCGGCCTTGAAGATACGCAGTATTTT; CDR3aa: CASGISGLEDTQYF
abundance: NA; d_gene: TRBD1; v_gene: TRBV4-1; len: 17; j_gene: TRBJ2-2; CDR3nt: TGCGCCAGCAGCCTCTTCGGGGACAGCCGGGTCACCGGGGAGCTGTTTTTT; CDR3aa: CASSLFGDSRVTGELFF
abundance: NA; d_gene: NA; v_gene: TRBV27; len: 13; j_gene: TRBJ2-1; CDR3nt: TGTGCCAGCAGTTTTTCGGGTCGGAATGAGCAGTTCTTC; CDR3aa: CASSFSGRNEQFF
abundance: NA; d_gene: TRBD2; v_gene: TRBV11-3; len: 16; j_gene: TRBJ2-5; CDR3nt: TGTGCCAGCAGCTGGGGGGGACCGGGAACACAAGAGACCCAGTACTTC; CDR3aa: CASSWGGPGTQETQYF
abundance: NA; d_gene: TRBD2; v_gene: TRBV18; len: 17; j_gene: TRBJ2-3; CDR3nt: TGTGCCAGCTCACCAAGGAGGCGGGAGGTACTCACAGATACGCAGTATTTT; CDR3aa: CASSPRRREVLTDTQYF
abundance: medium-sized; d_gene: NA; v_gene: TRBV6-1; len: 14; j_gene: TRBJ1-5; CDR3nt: TGTGCCAGCAGTGAGTCGGACACTTATCAGCCCCAGCATTTT; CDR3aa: CASSESDTYQPQHF
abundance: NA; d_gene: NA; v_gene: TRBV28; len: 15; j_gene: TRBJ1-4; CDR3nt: TGTGCCAGCAGTTCCCCGGGGGGGTCTAATGAAAAACTGTTTTTT; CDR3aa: CASSSPGGSNEKLFF
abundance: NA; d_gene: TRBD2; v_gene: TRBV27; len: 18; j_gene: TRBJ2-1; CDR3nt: TGTGCCAGCAGTTTAATCGGACTAGCGGGAGGAGGGTACAATGAGCAGTTCTTC; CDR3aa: CASSLIGLAGGGYNEQFF
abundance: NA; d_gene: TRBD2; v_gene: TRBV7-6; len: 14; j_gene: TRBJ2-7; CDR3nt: TGTGCCAGCAGCTTAGGGGGAGGGCTATACGAGCAGTACTTC; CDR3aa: CASSLGGGLYEQYF
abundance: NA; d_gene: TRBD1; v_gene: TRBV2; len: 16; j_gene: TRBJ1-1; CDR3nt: TGTGCCAGCAGCGCATCCGGGACAGGGCGGAACACTGAAGCTTTCTTT; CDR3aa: CASSASGTGRNTEAFF
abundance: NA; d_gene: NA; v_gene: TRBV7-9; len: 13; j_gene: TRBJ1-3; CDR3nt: TGTGCCAGCAGCCTCCTGCTAGGAAACACCATATATTTT; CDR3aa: CASSLLLGNTIYF
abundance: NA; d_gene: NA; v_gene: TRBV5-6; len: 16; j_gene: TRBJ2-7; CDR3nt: TGTGCCAGCAGCCGATTAGGACCAAGGAGGGCATACGAGCAGTACTTC; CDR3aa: CASSRLGPRRAYEQYF
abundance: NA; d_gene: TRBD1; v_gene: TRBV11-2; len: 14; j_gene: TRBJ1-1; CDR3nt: TGTGCCAGCAGCCCGACAGGGAGGCGCACTGAAGCTTTCTTT; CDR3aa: CASSPTGRRTEAFF
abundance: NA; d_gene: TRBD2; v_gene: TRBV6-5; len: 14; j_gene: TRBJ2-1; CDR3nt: TGTGCCAGCAGTCTAGCGGGAGTAACCCATGAGCAGTTCTTC; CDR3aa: CASSLAGVTHEQFF
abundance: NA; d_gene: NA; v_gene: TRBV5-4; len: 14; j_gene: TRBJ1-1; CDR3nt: TGTGCCAGCAGCTCCCGTCCTTACTTCACTGAAGCTTTCTTT; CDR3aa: CASSSRPYFTEAFF
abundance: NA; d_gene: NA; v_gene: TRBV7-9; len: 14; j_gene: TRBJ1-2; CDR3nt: TGTGCCAGCAGCGGACGGGAGGGCCTCTATGGCTACACCTTC; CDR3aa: CASSGREGLYGYTF
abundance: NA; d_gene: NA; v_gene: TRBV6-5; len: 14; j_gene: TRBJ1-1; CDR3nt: TGTGCCAGCTGCGCAGGGTGGGGAAACACTGAAGCTTTCTTT; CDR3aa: CASCAGWGNTEAFF
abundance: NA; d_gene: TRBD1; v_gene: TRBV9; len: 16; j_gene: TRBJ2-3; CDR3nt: TGTGCCAGCAGCCCCTTCCCAGGGGGCAGCACAGATACGCAGTATTTT; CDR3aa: CASSPFPGGSTDTQYF
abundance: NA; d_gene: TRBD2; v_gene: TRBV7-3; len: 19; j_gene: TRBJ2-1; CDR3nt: TGTGCCAGCAGCGACGGGACAGTGAATCGACTAAGCGGGAGGGAGGAGCAGTTCTTC; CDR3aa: CASSDGTVNRLSGREEQFF